This T cell receptor beta chain emerged from a study of CD8+ T cells in alopecia areata. As for the study in general: Tofacitinib administration to treated patients was oral, at 5 to 10 mg twice daily. Study findings and constraints: Patients shared TCRs less clearly than mice did, possibly for HLA-related reasons. Affected scalp, especially in alopecia totalis/universalis, had a higher clonality than normal scalp did.

On this clone itself: Its target is not known.

Sequencing templates came from extracted RNA that was reverse transcribed into cDNA. This table comes from immunoSEQ multiplex PCR, and its TCRdb copy is limited to in-frame clones, with some not included. This table has 130,000 to 150,000 clones, around 86% appearing once. The germline V and J ends were trimmed by 4 bases and 0 bases, with 10 bases remaining between them. Looked up from germline, CDR1 is MGHRA and CDR2 is YSYEKL. The CDR3 sequence is 15 residues long. The clonotype comes from a human donor with alopecia areata. The specimen comprised CD8+ T cells sorted from blood, sampled at week 0. This chain links TRBV4-1 with TRBJ1-5; D call uncertain. The CDR3 is CASSLVGFSNQPQHF. The CDR3 nucleotides are TGCGCCAGCAGCCTTGTCGGTTTTAGCAATCAGCCCCAGCATTTT.